These 15 T cell receptor beta chains were sequenced from one sample in a study of blood T cell repertoires in COVID-19. Using immunoSEQ multiplex PCR, the repertoire was profiled, and TCRdb retains in-frame clones only, with some absent. The sample yields around 400,000 clones, 80% to 90% seen once. The sequenced sample consisted of peripheral blood. The origin of the receptors is a man aged 40-49 years with acute or convalescent COVID-19.

The chain uses TRBV7-2 and TRBJ1-6; 7 bases align to TRBD1. The CDR3 has 16 amino acids. Germline V gene lookup returns CDR1 SGHTA and CDR2 FQGNSA. V lost 5 bases, J lost 6 bases, and 10 bases stayed unmatched. The CDR3 DNA sequence: TGTGCCAGCAGCCCTGACAGGGCCCGACCTAATTCACCCCTCCACTTT. It encodes CASSPDRARPNSPLHF.

CDR3 in amino acids: CASSGGLINYGYTF. The CDR3 region has the DNA TGTGCCAGCAGTGGCGGGTTAATAAACTATGGCTACACCTTC. The V and J genes are TRBV11-1 and TRBJ1-2; D not resolved. Germline-derived CDR1 and CDR2 are SGHAT and FQDESV (reference sequence). CDR3 length: 14 residues. Trimming shortened V by 6 bases and J by 2 bases, and 13 bases separated the two germline ends.

The chain couples TRBV15 to TRBJ1-5; D remains ambiguous. Germline CDR1 and CDR2: LNHNV and YYDKDF (reference sequence). CDR3 length equals 13 residues. The ends were cut back, 0 bases at V and 3 bases at J, with 3 bases in the middle. The DNA of the CDR3 is TGTGCCACCAGCAGAGACAACAATCAGCCCCAGCATTTT. Residues: CATSRDNNQPQHF. Full variable domain (outside the CDR3, taken from reference TRBV15 and TRBJ1-5): DAMVIQNPRYQVTQFGKPVTLSCSQTLNHNVMYWYQQKSSQAPKLLFHYYDKDFNNEADTPDNFQSRRPNTSFCFLDIRSPGLGDTAMYLCATSRDNNQPQHFGDGTRLSIL.

This clone has only a few counts. The genes are TRBV5-4 and TRBJ2-7, with TRBD1 matching 10 bases. V lost 5 bases, J lost 2 bases, and 7 bases stayed unmatched. The CDR3 is 15 residues long. The germline gives CDR1 SGHNT, CDR2 YYREEE (reference sequence). CDR3 in DNA: TGTGCCAGCAGTCGAACGGGACAGGGGCCCTACGAGCAGTACTTC. It is translated as CASSRTGQGPYEQYF.

The V and J genes are TRBV30 and TRBJ1-5; D unresolved. V lost 2 bases and J lost 4, with 12 bases in between. The CDR3 length is 14 residues. Germline loops: CDR1 GTSNPN, CDR2 SVGIG (reference sequence). The CDR3 DNA is TGTGCCTGGAGTTACCCGTCGGGAAATCAGCCCCAGCATTTT. It specifies CAWSYPSGNQPQHF.

The gene calls are TRBV19 and TRBJ1-2; 7 nucleotides align to TRBD1. V trimming: 1 base; J trimming: 7 bases; junction bases outside the gene matches: 3. The CDR3 length is 13 residues. Per the germline V gene, CDR1 is LNHDA and CDR2 is SQIVND (reference sequence). The CDR3 nucleotides read TGTGCCAGTAGTATAGGGACAGGTACTGGCTACACCTTC. This translates into CASSIGTGTGYTF. The full variable domain, rest sourced from reference TRBV19 and TRBJ1-2, is DGGITQSPKYLFRKEGQNVTLSCEQNLNHDAMYWYRQDPGQGLRLIYYSQIVNDFQKGDIAEGYSVSREKKESFPLTVTSAQKNPTAFYLCASSIGTGTGYTFGSGTRLTVV.

The J gene is TRBJ2-7, the V gene TRBV6-2 or TRBV6-3; 8 bases align to TRBD2. The CDR3 loop spans 16 amino acids. J lost 0 bases, V lost 6 bases, and 10 bases had no gene match. Germline CDR1 reads MNHEY; CDR2 reads SVGEGT. CDR3 DNA sequence: TGTGCCAGCAGCAAATCCGGGGGGGTTAGCTCCTACGAGCAGTACTTC. It is translated as CASSKSGGVSSYEQYF.

J is TRBJ1-2 and V is TRBV10-1; 9 positions agree with TRBD1. The CDR3 has 15 amino acids. V was clipped by 2 bases and J by 7 bases; unmatched bases: 8. Per the germline V gene, CDR1 is WNHNN and CDR2 is SYGVQD (reference sequence). The CDR3 here is CASSEQQGASGGYTF. The CDR3 nucleotides are TGCGCCAGCAGTGAGCAACAGGGGGCGAGTGGTGGCTACACCTTC.

V is TRBV5-6 and J is TRBJ1-1; no clear D gene. V was shortened by 1 base and J by 0 bases, with 13 bases between the two germline ends. The CDR3 has 16 residues. Germline V gene sequence: CDR1 SGHDT, CDR2 YYEEEE. CDR3 sequence: CASSLYGDYLNTEAFF. The CDR3 DNA is TGTGCCAGCAGCTTGTATGGTGACTACTTGAACACTGAAGCTTTCTTT.

The V call is TRBV2, the J call TRBJ2-5; TRBD2 agrees at 10 bases. This CDR3 has 16 residues. The V gene end was trimmed by 1 base and the J gene end by 5 bases; junction bases not matched to a gene: 7. Germline values: CDR1 SNHLY, CDR2 FYNNEI. CDR3: CASSEVFSGGRETQYF. CDR3 nucleotides: TGTGCCAGCAGTGAAGTCTTTAGCGGGGGGAGGGAGACCCAGTACTTC.

The chain combines TRBV19 with TRBJ2-2, with 13 bases fitting TRBD2. V shed 5 bases and J 4 bases; nucleotides not matched to a gene: 4. In germline, CDR1 is LNHDA, CDR2 SQIVND (reference sequence). This CDR3 region has 16 residues. CDR3 sequence: CASSSRTSGSTGELFF. CDR3 in DNA: TGTGCCAGTAGTTCCCGGACTAGCGGGAGCACCGGGGAGCTGTTTTTT.

This clone came up a few times. The chain couples TRBV5-6 to TRBJ1-2; 10 nucleotides agree with TRBD1. J was trimmed by 13 bases and V by 5 bases; bases with no gene match: 14. This CDR3 region has 14 residues. Germline V gene sequence: CDR1 SGHDT, CDR2 YYEEEE. CDR3 sequence (DNA): TGTGCCAGCAGACTGGGGCCGGGACAGGGGTCGCCCACCTTC. Residues: CASRLGPGQGSPTF.

This chain joins TRBV12-3 or TRBV12-4 and TRBJ1-2; D may be TRBD1 (6 bases). Trimming pared 5 bases from V and 9 bases from J, leaving 13 bases between. The CDR3 is made up of 12 amino acids. The CDR3 coding sequence is TGTGCCAGCAGTCGATCGGACAGCAGCTACACCTTC. It translates to CASSRSDSSYTF.

The V and J genes are TRBV7-2 and TRBJ1-5, with 9 nucleotides matching TRBD1. With V trimmed by 0 bases and J by 5 bases, 8 bases remained unmatched. CDR3 length: 17 residues. Germline CDR1 and CDR2: SGHTA and FQGNSA. CDR3 bases: TGTGCCAGCAGCTTAGCGACAGGGGGTCTCTACCATCAGCCCCAGCATTTT. This translates into CASSLATGGLYHQPQHF.

Comments on this clone: In the same sample, other DNA sequences code for this CDR3. The chain combines TRBV12-3 or TRBV12-4 with TRBJ1-2; TRBD1 might be the D (5 bases). V lost 1 base and J 2 bases, leaving 5 bases between the germline ends. The CDR3 spans 13 residues. The CDR3 region has the DNA TGTGCCAGCAGTTTAGGACAGAACTATGGCTACACCTTC. Encoded protein: CASSLGQNYGYTF.